This T cell receptor beta chain was profiled in a study of control samples from healthy donors and cancer patients. The germline V gene encodes CDR1 SGHAT and CDR2 FQNNGV. The CDR3 is 13 amino acids. Trimming removed 4 bases at V and 6 bases at J, with 10 bases between. The table came from immunoSEQ multiplex PCR; TCRdb's copy has only in-frame clones and leaves some out. The sample includes roughly 80,000 clones, nearly 90% seen only once; the top ten take around 6%. The V call is TRBV11-2, the J call TRBJ2-1; D unresolved. Sequencing was carried out using blood. The sequence came from a woman between 45 and 65 years old in good health. CDR3: CASSSALVNEQFF. The CDR3 DNA is TGTGCCAGCAGCTCCGCCTTAGTCAATGAGCAGTTCTTC.